Listed here are 7 T cell receptor beta chains from one sample, sequenced in a study of radiotherapy plus CTLA-4 blockade in lung cancer. TCRdb keeps only in-frame clones here, not all; method: immunoSEQ multiplex PCR. This sample has about 73,000 clones; roughly 87% occur once, and the top ten carry 35% to 45%. The sequencing used peripheral blood, collected from a patient treated with radiotherapy plus ipilimumab. These receptors all come from a human donor with non-small cell lung cancer that progressed on radiotherapy plus ipilimumab.

V gene TRBV10-3 combines with J gene TRBJ1-1; weak D call: TRBD1 (6 bases). The V end was cut by 4 bases, the J end by 7 bases, with 13 bases between. Germline lookup yields CDR1 ENHRY and CDR2 SYGVKD. This CDR3 is built from 13 residues. CDR3 sequence (DNA): TGTGCCATCAGTGGGTTAGGGGGGAGTGAAGCTTTCTTT. Translating it yields CAISGLGGSEAFF.

This clone was seen a single time. The chain is built from TRBV6-4 and TRBJ2-2; no clear D gene. Deletions cut 2 bases from V and 3 bases from J, with 4 bases between. The CDR3 has 13 amino acids. Germline-derived CDR1 and CDR2 are MRHNA and SNTAGT. CDR3: CASSDGYTGELFF. In nucleotides, the CDR3 is TGTGCCAGCAGTGACGGGTACACCGGGGAGCTGTTTTTT.

The gene calls are TRBV28 and TRBJ2-3, with D possibly being TRBD1 or TRBD2 (7 bases each). Germline-derived CDR1 and CDR2 are MDHEN and SYDVKM. There are 17 residues in the CDR3. Trimming removed 6 bases at V and 2 bases at J, with 21 bases between. DNA of the CDR3: TGTGCCAGCAGCCCCAGGGGGGGGTGGAGGGCCACAGATACGCAGTATTTT. Its translation: CASSPRGGWRATDTQYF. Using reference TRBV28 and TRBJ2-3 for the parts outside the CDR3, the full variable domain is DVKVTQSSRYLVKRTGEKVFLECVQDMDHENMFWYRQDPGLGLRLIYFSYDVKMKEKGDIPEGYSVSREKKERFSLILESASTNQTSMYLCASSPRGGWRATDTQYFGPGTRLTVL.

This clone was counted a single time. The V gene is TRBV5-1, the J gene TRBJ1-1; D possibly corresponds to TRBD1 (6 bases). The CDR3 is 13 amino acids. Germline V gene lookup returns CDR1 SGHRS and CDR2 YFSETQ. The V end lost 4 bases, the J end lost 4 bases, and 11 bases lay between the germline ends. The CDR3 DNA reads TGCGCCAGCAGCGCGGACAGTGGCACTGAAGCTTTCTTT. It translates to CASSADSGTEAFF.

Regarding this clone: A junction boundary mismatches the germline segment, possibly from a read error. This sequence joins TRBV10-2 and TRBJ2-3; 7 bases fit TRBD1. CDR1 is WSHSY and CDR2 is SAAADI in the germline V gene. The CDR3 spans 12 residues. The CDR3 loop reads CASTEGAYAQYF. The CDR3 DNA reads TGCGCCAGCACTGAGGGGGCATACGCGCAGTATTTT.

J is TRBJ1-2 and V is TRBV19; 10 bases fit TRBD1. V was pared by 3 bases and J by 6 bases, with 7 bases of the junction left unmatched. This CDR3 region has 15 residues. Germline loops: CDR1 LNHDA, CDR2 SQIVND (reference sequence). The DNA for the CDR3 is TGTGCCAGTAGTATTCGGGACAGGGGTATCGATGGCTACACCTTC. It specifies CASSIRDRGIDGYTF.

CDR3 sequence: CSVGKGLAGRETQYF. CDR3 DNA: TGCAGCGTTGGGAAGGGACTAGCGGGACGAGAGACCCAGTACTTC. The chain couples TRBV29-1 to TRBJ2-5, with TRBD2 matching 13 bases. Germline assignment: CDR1 SQVTM and CDR2 ANQGSEA. After removal of 4 bases from V and 4 bases from J, the junction contained 6 bases not matched to a gene. The CDR3 totals 15 residues.